This T cell receptor beta chain stems from a study of cytomegalovirus exposure and HLA in healthy donors. Turning to the study itself: T cells numbering around 190 million yielded some 100 million unique TCR beta sequences in an earlier analysis. Study-wide results and limits: A later analysis found most CMV-associated TCR beta chains apparently HLA-restricted. In a later analysis, parvovirus B19, influenza, CMV and Epstein-Barr virus appeared linked to several top co-occurrence clusters.

As for this clone: The antigen is undetermined.

All donors participated as healthy donors of bone marrow. The study ran its PCR with 60 Vbeta and 13 Jbeta primers. Some clones are missing from TCRdb's copy, which holds only in-frame ones; the method was immunoSEQ multiplex PCR. This table holds approximately 110,000 clones, 70% to 75% found once. Germline CDR1 reads SGHDN; CDR2 reads FVKESK. The CDR3 spans 16 residues. J was trimmed by 5 bases and V by 0 bases; bases with no gene match: 5. The J gene is TRBJ2-2, the V gene TRBV14; TRBD1 matches 8 bases. The sequence came from a man aged 35-49 years in good health and CMV-seronegative. Specimen: PBMCs. CDR3 nucleotide sequence: TGTGCCAGCAGCCAAGATGGACAGGGAGCGACCGGGGAGCTGTTTTTT. Amino acid sequence: CASSQDGQGATGELFF.